Listed below are T cell receptor beta chains from one sample, sequenced in a study of CD8 T cell repertoires and HIV-1 epitope variants. No antigen has been assigned to these receptors. The assay was immunoSEQ multiplex PCR, and TCRdb's table has in-frame clones only and misses some. The data contain 2,500 to 3,000 clones, 55% to 80% of them singletons. The specimen was cultured CD8+ T cells derived from PBMCs. These receptors all stem from a male donor with HIV. Each CDR3 is given with its conserved first and last residue. D genes are given only for firm matches. Clone size is given for some rows only: seen once, a few or many times, or a class if the clone is expanded.

cdr3_nt: TGTGCCAGCAGCCTCCCCCGGGGTCCGGGAGATACGCAGTATTTT
cdr3_aa: CASSLPRGPGDTQYF
d_call: -
clone_size: -
v_call: TRBV7-9
j_call: TRBJ2-3

cdr3_nt: TGCAGCGTTGGGGAGAGACAGGGAGGGGGAAACAATGAGCAGTTCTTC
cdr3_aa: CSVGERQGGGNNEQFF
d_call: -
clone_size: -
v_call: TRBV29-1
j_call: TRBJ2-1

cdr3_nt: TGTGCCAGCAGCTTAGCGCGGGCTAGCGGGACGAGCACAGATACGCAGTATTTT
cdr3_aa: CASSLARASGTSTDTQYF
d_call: TRBD2
clone_size: -
v_call: TRBV7-6
j_call: TRBJ2-3

cdr3_nt: TGTGCCAGCAGTGTGAATCCTGCGGGAGATCCAGATACGCAGTATTTT
cdr3_aa: CASSVNPAGDPDTQYF
d_call: TRBD2
clone_size: once
v_call: TRBV2
j_call: TRBJ2-3

cdr3_nt: TGTGCCAGCAGTCCTTCGTTGAGCACCGGGGCCAACGTCCTGACTTTC
cdr3_aa: CASSPSLSTGANVLTF
d_call: -
clone_size: -
v_call: TRBV28
j_call: TRBJ2-6

cdr3_nt: TGTGCCAGCAGCCCCGGGACGGACTCCTACGAGCAGTACTTC
cdr3_aa: CASSPGTDSYEQYF
d_call: -
clone_size: -
v_call: TRBV7-6
j_call: TRBJ2-7

cdr3_nt: TGTGCCAGTAGTCAGGGGATAAGCAATCAGCCCCAGCATTTT
cdr3_aa: CASSQGISNQPQHF
d_call: -
clone_size: few
v_call: TRBV19
j_call: TRBJ1-5

cdr3_nt: TGTGCCAGCAGTGACAAGGGGGAGACCGGGGAGCTGTTTTTT
cdr3_aa: CASSDKGETGELFF
d_call: -
clone_size: few
v_call: TRBV6-1
j_call: TRBJ2-2

cdr3_nt: TGTGCCAGCAGCCCCACTAGCGGGAAAGATACAGATACGCAGTATTTT
cdr3_aa: CASSPTSGKDTDTQYF
d_call: TRBD2
clone_size: -
v_call: TRBV5-8
j_call: TRBJ2-3

cdr3_nt: TGTGCCAGTAGCGGGAGCCATCAAGAGACCCAGTACTTC
cdr3_aa: CASSGSHQETQYF
d_call: TRBD2
clone_size: -
v_call: TRBV10-3
j_call: TRBJ2-5

cdr3_nt: TGTGCCATCAGTGCGGGTAGCGGGGACGGGGAGACCCAGTACTTC
cdr3_aa: CAISAGSGDGETQYF
d_call: TRBD2
clone_size: -
v_call: TRBV10-3
j_call: TRBJ2-5

cdr3_nt: TGCGCCAGCAGCCGAGGGGGGCTAGCTGACGAGCAGTACTTC
cdr3_aa: CASSRGGLADEQYF
d_call: -
clone_size: -
v_call: TRBV4-1
j_call: TRBJ2-7

cdr3_nt: TGTGCCAGCAGTAGAGGCACTGAAGCTTTCTTT
cdr3_aa: CASSRGTEAFF
d_call: -
clone_size: -
v_call: TRBV21-1
j_call: TRBJ1-1

cdr3_nt: TGTGCCAGCAGTCGACAGGGCCGACAAGAGACCCAGTACTTC
cdr3_aa: CASSRQGRQETQYF
d_call: TRBD1
clone_size: -
v_call: TRBV27
j_call: TRBJ2-5

cdr3_nt: TGTGCCAGCAGTTTAGTTGCGTCAAGCTACGAGCAGTACTTC
cdr3_aa: CASSLVASSYEQYF
d_call: -
clone_size: -
v_call: TRBV28
j_call: TRBJ2-7

cdr3_nt: TGTGCCAGCAGCCAAGTTACTTCTAGCTCCTACAATGAGCAGTTCTTC
cdr3_aa: CASSQVTSSSYNEQFF
d_call: -
clone_size: -
v_call: TRBV14
j_call: TRBJ2-1

cdr3_nt: TGTGCCAGCAGCCCCGGGACAGGGATCGTAACTAATGAAAAACTGTTTTTT
cdr3_aa: CASSPGTGIVTNEKLFF
d_call: TRBD1
clone_size: few
v_call: TRBV7-9
j_call: TRBJ1-4

cdr3_nt: TGCGCCAGCAGCTGGGGGTCCTACGAGCAGTACTTC
cdr3_aa: CASSWGSYEQYF
d_call: -
clone_size: -
v_call: TRBV5-1
j_call: TRBJ2-7

cdr3_nt: TGTGCCAGTAGTTTTGGGGCGACCTACGAGCAGTACTTC
cdr3_aa: CASSFGATYEQYF
d_call: -
clone_size: -
v_call: TRBV19
j_call: TRBJ2-7

cdr3_nt: TGTGCCAGCAGCCCGCCGGCGAGTGAGCAGTTCTTC
cdr3_aa: CASSPPASEQFF
d_call: -
clone_size: -
v_call: TRBV14
j_call: TRBJ2-1

cdr3_nt: TGCAGCGCGAGGACAGGGGACACTGAAGCTTTCTTT
cdr3_aa: CSARTGDTEAFF
d_call: TRBD1
clone_size: -
v_call: TRBV29-1
j_call: TRBJ1-1

cdr3_nt: TGTGCCAGCAGCTTAGGGGGGGATACTTACGAGCAGTACTTC
cdr3_aa: CASSLGGDTYEQYF
d_call: -
clone_size: once
v_call: TRBV13
j_call: TRBJ2-7

cdr3_nt: TGTGCCAGCAGCCCCAGCCGGGGGGCTAATGAAAAACTGTTTTTT
cdr3_aa: CASSPSRGANEKLFF
d_call: -
clone_size: few
v_call: TRBV6-4
j_call: TRBJ1-4

cdr3_nt: TGTGCCAGCAGCAGACGACAGGGGCCCACAGATACGCAGTATTTT
cdr3_aa: CASSRRQGPTDTQYF
d_call: TRBD1
clone_size: -
v_call: TRBV28
j_call: TRBJ2-3

cdr3_nt: TGTGCCAGCAGCTACAATGAGCAGTTCTTC
cdr3_aa: CASSYNEQFF
d_call: -
clone_size: few
v_call: TRBV7-9
j_call: TRBJ2-1

cdr3_nt: TGCGCCAGCAGCCAAGGTCTCGGGACTTCCTATGGCTACACCTTC
cdr3_aa: CASSQGLGTSYGYTF
d_call: -
clone_size: once
v_call: TRBV4-3
j_call: TRBJ1-2

cdr3_nt: TGTGCCAGCTCCGGGAGCGAGCAGTACTTC
cdr3_aa: CASSGSEQYF
d_call: -
clone_size: once
v_call: TRBV6-4
j_call: TRBJ2-7

cdr3_nt: TGTGCCAGCAGCGACAGCGGGAGGGCCTACGAGCAGTACTTC
cdr3_aa: CASSDSGRAYEQYF
d_call: TRBD2
clone_size: few
v_call: TRBV7-9
j_call: TRBJ2-7

cdr3_nt: TGTGCCAGCGGGATAACAGGGGAACTAAGGGATGAGCAGTTCTTC
cdr3_aa: CASGITGELRDEQFF
d_call: TRBD1
clone_size: -
v_call: TRBV5-8
j_call: TRBJ2-1

cdr3_nt: TGTGCCAGCTCAAGGACTAGCGACTACACCGGGGAGCTGTTTTTT
cdr3_aa: CASSRTSDYTGELFF
d_call: TRBD2
clone_size: -
v_call: TRBV18
j_call: TRBJ2-2

cdr3_nt: TGTGCCAGCAGTTTTCTTGGTCGGGGCACCGGGGAGCTGTTTTTT
cdr3_aa: CASSFLGRGTGELFF
d_call: -
clone_size: -
v_call: TRBV28
j_call: TRBJ2-2

cdr3_nt: TGCGCCAGCAGCCGTACAGGGGTGAATTCACCCCTCCACTTT
cdr3_aa: CASSRTGVNSPLHF
d_call: TRBD1
clone_size: few
v_call: TRBV4-1
j_call: TRBJ1-6

cdr3_nt: TGTGCCAGCAGTTTTCGTCAGGGGTCCTACGAGCAGTACTTC
cdr3_aa: CASSFRQGSYEQYF
d_call: -
clone_size: few
v_call: TRBV27
j_call: TRBJ2-7

cdr3_nt: TGCGCCAGCAGCCACGCACAGGGAGGCCTTCACGAGCAGTACTTC
cdr3_aa: CASSHAQGGLHEQYF
d_call: -
clone_size: -
v_call: TRBV4-3
j_call: TRBJ2-7

cdr3_nt: TGTGCCAGCAGCCCTAACTCCGGGACAGGATTAGATGGCTACACCTTC
cdr3_aa: CASSPNSGTGLDGYTF
d_call: TRBD1
clone_size: few
v_call: TRBV4-2
j_call: TRBJ1-2

cdr3_nt: TGTGCCAGCAGCTTAATAGCGGGGGGTGGCTCCTACAATGAGCAGTTCTTC
cdr3_aa: CASSLIAGGGSYNEQFF
d_call: TRBD2
clone_size: -
v_call: TRBV7-9
j_call: TRBJ2-1

cdr3_nt: TGTGCCAGCAGTTTATCGACTAGCGGGAGATCCGAGCAGTACTTC
cdr3_aa: CASSLSTSGRSEQYF
d_call: TRBD2
clone_size: -
v_call: TRBV27
j_call: TRBJ2-7

cdr3_nt: TGTGCCAGCAGTTCCCCCGGGACAGGGGTGATTTCCACTGAAGCTTTCTTT
cdr3_aa: CASSSPGTGVISTEAFF
d_call: TRBD1
clone_size: -
v_call: TRBV25-1
j_call: TRBJ1-1

cdr3_nt: TGTGCCTGGAGTTTCGGGGGAAACACTGAAGCTTTCTTT
cdr3_aa: CAWSFGGNTEAFF
d_call: -
clone_size: -
v_call: TRBV30
j_call: TRBJ1-1

cdr3_nt: TGTGCCAGCAGTTACGGCCAGGGCGGTCTGACGGAGCAGTACTTC
cdr3_aa: CASSYGQGGLTEQYF
d_call: -
clone_size: once
v_call: TRBV6-5
j_call: TRBJ2-7

cdr3_nt: TGTGCCACCCTAGGGGACTCTACTTACGAGCAGTACTTC
cdr3_aa: CATLGDSTYEQYF
d_call: -
clone_size: large
v_call: TRBV10-3
j_call: TRBJ2-7

cdr3_nt: TGTGCCTGGAGTGCCCCCACTGACAACGGCGGGGAGACCCAGTACTTC
cdr3_aa: CAWSAPTDNGGETQYF
d_call: -
clone_size: -
v_call: TRBV30
j_call: TRBJ2-5

cdr3_nt: TGCAGCGTCGTCGCAGAGACCCAGTACTTC
cdr3_aa: CSVVAETQYF
d_call: -
clone_size: -
v_call: TRBV29-1
j_call: TRBJ2-5

cdr3_nt: TGTGCCAGCAGCCCTTCTAGCGGCCGAGGAGCCTACGAGCAGTACTTC
cdr3_aa: CASSPSSGRGAYEQYF
d_call: TRBD2
clone_size: -
v_call: TRBV9
j_call: TRBJ2-7

cdr3_nt: TGTGCCAGCAGTTCCCAGAGTAGCGGGGCCCCACAGTTCTTC
cdr3_aa: CASSSQSSGAPQFF
d_call: TRBD2
clone_size: -
v_call: TRBV27
j_call: TRBJ2-1

cdr3_nt: TGTGCCAGCAGCTTCCTAACACCTCAAGAGACCCAGTACTTC
cdr3_aa: CASSFLTPQETQYF
d_call: -
clone_size: -
v_call: TRBV5-6
j_call: TRBJ2-5

cdr3_nt: TGTGCCAGCAGTGAATGGGGAACTGAAGCTTTCTTT
cdr3_aa: CASSEWGTEAFF
d_call: -
clone_size: -
v_call: TRBV2
j_call: TRBJ1-1

cdr3_nt: TGTGCCAGCAGCTTCGAGGACACTGAAGCTTTCTTT
cdr3_aa: CASSFEDTEAFF
d_call: -
clone_size: once
v_call: TRBV7-8
j_call: TRBJ1-1

cdr3_nt: TGTGCCAGCAGTTACTCCCCCAGGGCGAGCTCCTACGAGCAGTACTTC
cdr3_aa: CASSYSPRASSYEQYF
d_call: -
clone_size: -
v_call: TRBV6-5
j_call: TRBJ2-7

cdr3_nt: TGTGCCAGCAGCCAAGCGCTCGGAGGGACATTACAAGAGACCCAGTACTTC
cdr3_aa: CASSQALGGTLQETQYF
d_call: -
clone_size: -
v_call: TRBV4-2
j_call: TRBJ2-5

cdr3_nt: TGCGCCAGCAGCTTTGGGTGGGAGAACACTGAAGCTTTCTTT
cdr3_aa: CASSFGWENTEAFF
d_call: -
clone_size: few
v_call: TRBV5-1
j_call: TRBJ1-1

cdr3_nt: TGCGCCAGCAGCCAAGATCCCCCAGACTTGGACTATGGCTACACCTTC
cdr3_aa: CASSQDPPDLDYGYTF
d_call: -
clone_size: once
v_call: TRBV4-3
j_call: TRBJ1-2

cdr3_nt: TGTGCCAGGAAGCTAGCGGGGAGGAACACCGGGGAGCTGTTTTTT
cdr3_aa: CARKLAGRNTGELFF
d_call: TRBD2
clone_size: -
v_call: TRBV27
j_call: TRBJ2-2

cdr3_nt: TGTGCCAGCAGCTCAAGACTAGCGGGGGGCCAAGAGACCCAGTACTTC
cdr3_aa: CASSSRLAGGQETQYF
d_call: TRBD2
clone_size: -
v_call: TRBV5-6
j_call: TRBJ2-5

cdr3_nt: TGTGCCAGCAGTTTAAGCGCCCGCAGGGGCGGTCAGCCCCAGCATTTT
cdr3_aa: CASSLSARRGGQPQHF
d_call: -
clone_size: -
v_call: TRBV27
j_call: TRBJ1-5